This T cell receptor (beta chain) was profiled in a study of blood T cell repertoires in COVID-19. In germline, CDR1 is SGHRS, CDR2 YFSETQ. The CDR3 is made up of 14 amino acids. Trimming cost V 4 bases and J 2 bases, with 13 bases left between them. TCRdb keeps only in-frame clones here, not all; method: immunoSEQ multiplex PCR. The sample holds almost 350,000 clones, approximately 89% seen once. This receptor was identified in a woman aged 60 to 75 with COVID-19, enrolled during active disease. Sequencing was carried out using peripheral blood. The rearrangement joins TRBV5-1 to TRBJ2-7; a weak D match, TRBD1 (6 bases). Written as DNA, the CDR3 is TGCGCCAGCAGCCCAAGACAGGTACCCTACGAGCAGTACTTC. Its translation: CASSPRQVPYEQYF.